The 31 T cell receptor beta chains listed next were all sequenced from one sample in a study of shared clonotypes between healthy human individuals. TCRdb's copy holds only in-frame clones and misses some; the assay was immunoSEQ multiplex PCR. The sample holds 2,500,000 or so clones, approximately 93% seen once. Sequencing was carried out using naive CD4+ T cells from PBMCs. Subset here: CD45RA+ positively selected. These receptor sequences come from a man aged 18 to 29 in good health. Some clones in this sample may be carry-over from other donors' samples.

The V gene is TRBV7-2, the J gene TRBJ1-2, with 7 positions matching TRBD1. This CDR3 comprises 14 residues. Germline V gene sequence: CDR1 SGHTA, CDR2 FQGNSA. With V trimmed by 5 bases and J by 6 bases, 9 bases remained unmatched. The CDR3 DNA reads TGTGCCAGCAGCCCGCGACAGGGCCGGAATGGCTACACCTTC. This encodes CASSPRQGRNGYTF.

The rearrangement links TRBV23-1 to TRBJ2-3; D is possibly TRBD2 (6 bases). TRBV23-1 is known as an ORF, though its function is uncertain. V gave up 10 bases and J gave up 4 bases, with 33 bases separating them. The CDR3 length is 19 residues. The CDR3 loop is CAISRPGLGFLILPDTQYF. For the CDR3, the DNA is TGCGCCATTTCCCGACCGGGACTTGGTTTCCTTATTTTACCAGATACGCAGTATTTT.

The V gene is TRBV5-1, the J gene TRBJ2-1; weak D call: TRBD2 (6 bases). V was pared by 4 bases and J by 1 base, with 12 bases between. The CDR3 extends over 15 amino acids. Germline CDR1 reads SGHRS; CDR2 reads YFSETQ. CDR3 in DNA: TGCGCCAGCAGCAGAGGCCGGGGGTCCTACAATGAGCAGTTCTTC. Translated, it gives CASSRGRGSYNEQFF.

The rearrangement links TRBV28 to TRBJ2-7; unclear D gene. The CDR3 is made up of 15 amino acids. Germline V gives CDR1 MDHEN, CDR2 SYDVKM. The germline V and J ends were trimmed by 6 bases and 2 bases, with 17 bases remaining between them. The CDR3 bases are TGTGCCAGCAGCAGGCCCCGAATTCCCCCCTACGAGCAGTACTTC. As protein: CASSRPRIPPYEQYF. The full variable domain, rest sourced from reference TRBV28 and TRBJ2-7, is DVKVTQSSRYLVKRTGEKVFLECVQDMDHENMFWYRQDPGLGLRLIYFSYDVKMKEKGDIPEGYSVSREKKERFSLILESASTNQTSMYLCASSRPRIPPYEQYFGPGTRLTVT.

Concerning this clone: Other DNA variants within this sample encode the same CDR3. CDR3 residues: CASSLLGETQYF. The DNA for the CDR3 is TGCGCCAGCAGCCTACTCGGAGAGACCCAGTACTTC. This chain connects TRBV5-1 to TRBJ2-5; D remains unclear. Germline loops: CDR1 SGHRS, CDR2 YFSETQ. Trimming cost V 4 bases and J 4 bases, with 8 bases left between them. The CDR3 runs 12 residues. Combining the CDR3 with reference TRBV5-1 and TRBJ2-5 gives the whole variable domain KAGVTQTPRYLIKTRGQQVTLSCSPISGHRSVSWYQQTPGQGLQFLFEYFSETQRNKGNFPGRFSGRQFSNSRSEMNVSTLELGDSALYLCASSLLGETQYFGPGTRLLVL.

The CDR3 loop is CASSTGLAGGPGSQFF. CDR3 nucleotides: TGTGCCAGCAGCACAGGACTAGCGGGAGGGCCGGGGTCGCAGTTCTTC. The chain has TRBV5-4 and TRBJ2-1; 15 bases agree with TRBD2. Trimming cost V 4 bases and J 12 bases; bases outside gene matches: 11. CDR1 SGHNT and CDR2 YYREEE come from the germline V gene (reference sequence). This CDR3 comprises 16 residues.

The genes are TRBV28 and TRBJ2-7, with 12 bases matching TRBD2. Germline assignment: CDR1 MDHEN and CDR2 SYDVKM. There are 18 residues in the CDR3. V gave up 5 bases and J gave up 0 bases; unmatched junction bases: 11. The CDR3 DNA follows: TGTGCCAGCAGTCCAACAAGGACTAGCGGGGCCCCCTCCTACGAGCAGTACTTC. Residues: CASSPTRTSGAPSYEQYF.

The chain has TRBV28 and TRBJ2-3; a weak D match, TRBD1 (6 bases). V lost 10 bases to trimming and J lost 3 bases, with 17 bases between them. Germline V gene sequence: CDR1 MDHEN, CDR2 SYDVKM. The CDR3 has 14 residues. CDR3 in amino acids: CAITQGQGTDTQYF. The CDR3 region has the DNA TGTGCCATTACACAGGGTCAAGGGACAGATACGCAGTATTTT.

The chain employs TRBV19 and TRBJ1-1; no definite D call. The CDR3 has 13 amino acids. V was shortened by 0 bases and J by 5 bases, with 7 bases between the two germline ends. Germline assignment: CDR1 LNHDA and CDR2 SQIVND (reference sequence). In DNA, the CDR3 is TGTGCCAGTAGTATAGATCTATTTACTGAAGCTTTCTTT. Translating it yields CASSIDLFTEAFF.

The rearrangement joins TRBV4-3 to TRBJ1-2; D is possibly TRBD1 (6 bases). The length of the CDR3 is 16 residues. Germline V gene sequence: CDR1 LGHNA, CDR2 YSLEER. V was pared by 0 bases and J by 5 bases, with 16 bases between. The CDR3 DNA reads as TGCGCCAGCAGCCAAGATGCGAGACAGGAGGCGTATGGCTACACCTTC. This gives the protein CASSQDARQEAYGYTF.

A remark on this clone: The sample carries other DNA sequences with the same CDR3. This chain uses TRBV6-5 with TRBJ2-5; D unresolved. Deletions cut 2 bases from V and 1 base from J, with 5 bases between. In germline, CDR1 is MNHEY, CDR2 SVGAGI. There are 13 residues in the CDR3. The CDR3 DNA reads TGTGCCAGCAGTTACGATCTCCAAGAGACCCAGTACTTC. Its protein product is CASSYDLQETQYF.

The V and J genes are TRBV4-1 and TRBJ2-5, with 7 nucleotides matching TRBD2. The J call is in doubt because the DNA end fits TRBJ2-7 better. The germline gives CDR1 MGHRA, CDR2 YSYEKL. The CDR3 loop spans 14 amino acids. CDR3 nucleotides: TGCGCCAGCAGTTGGAGCGGGGTCTCCTACGAGCAGTACTTC. Its translation: CASSWSGVSYEQYF.

The chain employs TRBV6-5 and TRBJ1-5; 7 bases match TRBD1. The V segment lost 4 bases and the J segment 10 bases; nucleotides outside the gene matches: 10. Germline CDR1 and CDR2: MNHEY and SVGAGI. This CDR3 has 14 amino acids. CDR3 residues: CASSFGQATGPQHF. The CDR3 bases are TGTGCCAGCAGTTTCGGACAGGCGACGGGTCCCCAGCATTTT.

This chain joins TRBV30 and TRBJ1-5; D not certain. CDR3 size: 17 residues. V lost 2 bases to trimming and J lost 0 bases, with 17 bases between them. CDR1 and CDR2 (germline): GTSNPN, SVGIG (reference sequence). CDR3: CAWSPRPPRSSNQPQHF. The CDR3 DNA reads TGTGCCTGGAGTCCACGCCCCCCGAGGAGTAGCAATCAGCCCCAGCATTTT.

The V gene is TRBV6-1, the J gene TRBJ1-5; no definite D call. Between the trimmed V and J ends, which lost 0 bases and 1 base, there was a span of 4 bases. CDR3 length: 14 residues. In germline, CDR1 is MNHNS, CDR2 SASEGT. CDR3 sequence: CASSEALSNQPQHF. CDR3 nucleotide sequence: TGTGCCAGCAGTGAAGCGCTAAGCAATCAGCCCCAGCATTTT.

This chain uses TRBV5-4 with TRBJ2-4; 12 bases are a match to TRBD2. Germline V lookup: CDR1 SGHNT, CDR2 YYREEE (reference sequence). The CDR3 loop spans 15 amino acids. V dropped 3 bases and J dropped 5; count of bases not matched to a gene: 3. The DNA for the CDR3 is TGTGCCAGCAGCTCCTCTAGCGGGAGGGAAAACATTCAGTACTTC. It translates to CASSSSSGRENIQYF.

The chain has TRBV5-1 and TRBJ2-1; a possible D gene is TRBD2 (5 bases). This CDR3 is 14 amino acids long. V was clipped by 0 bases and J by 12 bases, with 16 bases between them. Germline assignment: CDR1 SGHRS and CDR2 YFSETQ. The CDR3 region is CASSLGGARMWQFF. CDR3 DNA sequence: TGCGCCAGCAGCTTGGGGGGAGCGAGGATGTGGCAGTTCTTC. The whole variable domain, filled in from reference TRBV5-1 and TRBJ2-1, reads KAGVTQTPRYLIKTRGQQVTLSCSPISGHRSVSWYQQTPGQGLQFLFEYFSETQRNKGNFPGRFSGRQFSNSRSEMNVSTLELGDSALYLCASSLGGARMWQFFGPGTRLTVL.

The chain has TRBV30 and TRBJ2-1, with 13 bases aligning to TRBD2. J was trimmed by 7 bases and V by 0 bases; bases with no gene match: 9. In germline, CDR1 is GTSNPN, CDR2 SVGIG (reference sequence). The CDR3 is made up of 17 amino acids. The DNA of the CDR3 is TGTGCCTGGAGTGTTTTCTGGACTAGCGGGAGATCGAATGAGCAGTTCTTC. It yields the protein CAWSVFWTSGRSNEQFF.

This clone was recorded once. The genes are TRBV4-3 and TRBJ2-5; D is uncertain. Trimming took off 0 bases at V and 4 bases at J, with 15 bases between the two ends. Germline V CDR1 and CDR2: LGHNA, YSLEER. This CDR3 has 16 residues. The CDR3 region has the DNA TGCGCCAGCAGCCAAGAGTTAGGACGGGCTGTAGAGACCCAGTACTTC. Translated: CASSQELGRAVETQYF.

The chain employs TRBV30 and TRBJ1-2, with D perhaps TRBD1 (6 bases). Germline assignment: CDR1 GTSNPN and CDR2 SVGIG (reference sequence). V was pared by 5 bases and J by 5 bases, with 12 bases between. The length of the CDR3 is 12 residues. The CDR3 protein is CAWHRGAYGYTF. DNA for the CDR3: TGTGCCTGGCATAGGGGGGCGTATGGCTACACCTTC.

The rearrangement joins TRBV11-2 to TRBJ2-1; 9 nucleotides align to TRBD1. Germline CDR1 is SGHAT and CDR2 is FQNNGV. J gave up 9 bases and V 2 bases, and 8 bases lay outside the gene matches. The CDR3 consists of 15 residues. This CDR3 is CASSLTGGRVGEQFF. In nucleotides, the CDR3 is TGTGCCAGCAGCTTAACAGGGGGCCGGGTCGGTGAGCAGTTCTTC. The full variable domain, in which reference TRBV11-2 and TRBJ2-1 provide the parts outside the CDR3, is EAGVAQSPRYKIIEKRQSVAFWCNPISGHATLYWYQQILGQGPKLLIQFQNNGVVDDSQLPKDRFSAERLKGVDSTLKIQPAKLEDSAVYLCASSLTGGRVGEQFFGPGTRLTVL.

In its sample, this clone was seen once. V usage is TRBV7-8 and J usage is TRBJ2-7; D is perhaps TRBD1 (6 bases). The germline CDR1 and CDR2 sequences are SGHVS and FQNEAQ. CDR3 length: 15 residues. The V gene lost 0 bases and the J gene lost 2 bases, with 11 bases spanning the gap. Here the CDR3 reads CASSLAVQGAYEQYF. The CDR3 DNA reads as TGTGCCAGCAGCTTAGCGGTACAGGGCGCCTACGAGCAGTACTTC.

As concerns this clone: Other DNA sequences in the same sample also yield this CDR3. The chain carries TRBV15 and TRBJ2-7; D possibly corresponds to TRBD1 (5 bases). The germline V gene encodes CDR1 LNHNV and CDR2 YYDKDF (reference sequence). V was trimmed by 0 bases and J by 4 bases, leaving 7 bases between them. The CDR3 is 13 amino acids. The CDR3 nucleotides read TGTGCCACCAGCAGAGACAGGGTTTACGAGCAGTACTTC. Amino acids: CATSRDRVYEQYF.

The chain links TRBV7-2 to TRBJ1-2; tentative D call: TRBD1 (5 bases). V was clipped by 2 bases and J by 8 bases, with 15 bases between them. The CDR3 runs to 14 residues. Germline CDR1 SGHTA, CDR2 FQGNSA. In DNA, the CDR3 is TGTGCCAGCAGCTTAAGCCAGGGTTGGATGGGCTACACCTTC. Translating it yields CASSLSQGWMGYTF.

This clone has just a few counts. This chain uses TRBV7-2 with TRBJ1-3; D not resolved. There are 14 residues in the CDR3. V gave up 2 bases and J gave up 0 bases, with 5 bases separating them. The germline CDR1 and CDR2 sequences are SGHTA and FQGNSA. This CDR3 is CASSLWDSGNTIYF. The CDR3 DNA reads TGTGCCAGCAGCTTATGGGACTCTGGAAACACCATATATTTT. Variable domain in full (rest from reference TRBV7-2 and TRBJ1-3): GAGVSQSPSNKVTEKGKDVELRCDPISGHTALYWYRQSLGQGLEFLIYFQGNSAPDKSGLPSDRFSAERTGGSVSTLTIQRTQQEDSAVYLCASSLWDSGNTIYFGEGSWLTVV.

Comments on this clone: Distinct nucleotide sequences in the sample also encode this CDR3. The chain combines TRBV28 with TRBJ2-2, with D perhaps TRBD2 (6 bases). V lost 3 bases and J lost 2, with 10 bases in between. This CDR3 spans 15 amino acids. Germline V gives CDR1 MDHEN, CDR2 SYDVKM. The CDR3 region is CASSFLAGNTGELFF. CDR3 sequence (DNA): TGTGCCAGCAGTTTTTTGGCGGGAAACACCGGGGAGCTGTTTTTT. Looking up the rest from reference TRBV28 and TRBJ2-2 gives the full variable domain: DVKVTQSSRYLVKRTGEKVFLECVQDMDHENMFWYRQDPGLGLRLIYFSYDVKMKEKGDIPEGYSVSREKKERFSLILESASTNQTSMYLCASSFLAGNTGELFFGEGSRLTVL.

This chain links TRBV28 with TRBJ1-2; 11 nucleotides line up with TRBD1. Trimming removed 6 bases from V and 8 bases from J; junction bases left unmatched: 8. The CDR3 totals 14 residues. The germline CDR1 and CDR2 sequences are MDHEN and SYDVKM. Here the CDR3 DNA reads TGTGCCAGCAGGTTTAGGACAGGGGGCGGCGGCTACACCTTC. Translated: CASRFRTGGGGYTF.

The rearrangement uses TRBV15 and TRBJ2-7; 7 positions agree with TRBD2. CDR1 is LNHNV and CDR2 is YYDKDF in the germline V gene (reference sequence). The length of the CDR3 is 16 residues. V was pared by 0 bases and J by 0 bases, with 5 bases of the junction left unmatched. The CDR3 region has the DNA TGTGCCACCAGCAGAGAACCTAGCGGCTACTCCTACGAGCAGTACTTC. This gives the protein CATSREPSGYSYEQYF.

This chain links TRBV4-2 with TRBJ2-3; D ambiguous. This CDR3 comprises 17 residues. Germline V CDR1 and CDR2: LGHNA, YNFKEQ. V was pared by 1 base and J by 1 base, with 15 bases between. For the CDR3, the DNA is TGTGCCAGCAGCCAAGTAGCTGTCCTACCTGGCACAGATACGCAGTATTTT. It yields the protein CASSQVAVLPGTDTQYF.

The chain uses TRBV11-1 and TRBJ2-3; D is unclear. CDR3 length equals 13 residues. Trimming took off 2 bases at V and 1 base at J, with 4 bases between the two ends. Germline-derived CDR1 and CDR2 are SGHAT and FQDESV (reference sequence). The CDR3 loop is CASSLYGTDTQYF. Written as DNA, the CDR3 is TGTGCCAGCAGCTTATACGGCACAGATACGCAGTATTTT.

Worth noting for this clone: This specimen includes other DNA sequences encoding the same CDR3. The CDR3 loop reads CASSLGLAGVNEQFF. CDR3 nucleotide sequence: TGTGCCAGCAGCTTGGGACTAGCGGGGGTCAATGAGCAGTTCTTC. The chain employs TRBV7-3 and TRBJ2-1; 14 bases are shared with TRBD2. The CDR3 is 15 residues long. Germline-derived CDR1 and CDR2 are SGHTA and FQGTGA. J was trimmed by 6 bases and V by 3 bases; bases with no gene match: 1.